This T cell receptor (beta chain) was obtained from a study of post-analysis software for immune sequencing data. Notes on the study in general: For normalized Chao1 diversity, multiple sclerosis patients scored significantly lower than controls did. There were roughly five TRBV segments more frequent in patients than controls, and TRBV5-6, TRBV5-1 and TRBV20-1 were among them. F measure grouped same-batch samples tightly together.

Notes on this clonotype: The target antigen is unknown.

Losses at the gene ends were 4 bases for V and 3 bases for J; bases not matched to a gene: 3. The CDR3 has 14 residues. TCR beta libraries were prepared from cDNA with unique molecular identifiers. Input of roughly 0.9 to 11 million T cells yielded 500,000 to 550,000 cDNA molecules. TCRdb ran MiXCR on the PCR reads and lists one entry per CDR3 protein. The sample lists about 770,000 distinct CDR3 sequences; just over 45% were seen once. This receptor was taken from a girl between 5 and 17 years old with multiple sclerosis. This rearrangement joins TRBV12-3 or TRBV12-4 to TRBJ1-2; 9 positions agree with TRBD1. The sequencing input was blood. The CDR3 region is CASSWGQGYYGYTF. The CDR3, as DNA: TGTGCCAGCAGTTGGGGACAGGGTTACTATGGCTACACCTTC.